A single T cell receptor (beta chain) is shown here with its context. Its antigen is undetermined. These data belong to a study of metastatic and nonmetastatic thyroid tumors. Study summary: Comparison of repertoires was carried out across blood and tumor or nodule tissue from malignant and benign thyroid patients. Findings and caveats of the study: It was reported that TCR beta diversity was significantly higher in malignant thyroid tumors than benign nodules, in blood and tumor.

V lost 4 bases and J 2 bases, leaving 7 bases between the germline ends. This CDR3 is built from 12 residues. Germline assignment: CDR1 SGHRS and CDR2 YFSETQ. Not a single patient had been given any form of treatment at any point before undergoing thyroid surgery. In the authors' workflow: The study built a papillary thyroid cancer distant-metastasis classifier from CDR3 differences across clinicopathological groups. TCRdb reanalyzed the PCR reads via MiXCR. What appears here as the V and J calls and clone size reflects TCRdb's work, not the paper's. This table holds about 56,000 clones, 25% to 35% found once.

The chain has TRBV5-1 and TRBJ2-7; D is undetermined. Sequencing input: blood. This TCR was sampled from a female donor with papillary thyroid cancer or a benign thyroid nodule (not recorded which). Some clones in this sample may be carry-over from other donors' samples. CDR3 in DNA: TGCGCCAGCAGCGACGCTCCCTACGAGCAGTACTTC. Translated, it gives CASSDAPYEQYF. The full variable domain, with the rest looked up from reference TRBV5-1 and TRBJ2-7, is KAGVTQTPRYLIKTRGQQVTLSCSPISGHRSVSWYQQTPGQGLQFLFEYFSETQRNKGNFPGRFSGRQFSNSRSEMNVSTLELGDSALYLCASSDAPYEQYFGPGTRLTVT.